This TCR beta chain comes out of a study of CD8 T cells in acute hepatitis C reinfection. Using immunoSEQ multiplex PCR, the repertoire was profiled, and TCRdb retains in-frame clones only, with some absent. The table lists fewer than 40,000 clones, 70% to 90% of them singletons. This clone was observed a few times. The antigen remains unidentified. V lost 6 bases to trimming and J lost 1 base, with 4 bases between them. The CDR3 loop spans 12 amino acids. From germline, CDR1 is MNHNY and CDR2 SVGAGI (reference sequence). Documented time point: naive CD8 control sorted from an acute-time-point sample. Study-wide results and caveats: All groups preferentially used TRBV04 and TRBV06, which was not due to overrepresentation in the naive pool. A V04-02/J02-02 clonotype was among approximately twelve public ones, independent of outcome.

The sample consisted of naive CD8+ T cells from PBMCs. The receptor was derived from a young woman who spontaneously cleared hepatitis C infection. The chain has TRBV6-6 and TRBJ2-1, with D uncertain. CDR3 bases: TGTGCCAGCAGCCTATCCTACAATGAGCAGTTCTTC. Translated: CASSLSYNEQFF.